The rows below give T cell receptor beta chains drawn from one sample of a study of CD8 T cells in Susac syndrome. TCRdb recomputed calls from the immunoSEQ multiplex PCR reads with MiXCR, one row per CDR3 protein. The sample gives about 100,000 distinct CDR3 sequences, 95% of which show up once; 0.3% to 0.35% is in the top ten. Sequenced input: CD8+ T cells from PBMCs. The source of these receptors is a human donor with Susac syndrome. Each CDR3 is given with its conserved first and last residue. A D gene is named only where the DNA matches it firmly. Clone size appears in some rows only: once, few, many, or a class for an expanded clone.

j_gene	v_gene	abundance	d_gene	CDR3aa	CDR3nt
TRBJ2-3	TRBV29-1	.	.	CSVVPLNTDTQYF	TGCAGCGTTGTACCCCTAAACACAGATACGCAGTATTTT
TRBJ2-7	TRBV4-1	.	TRBD1	CASSHETGGWYEQYF	TGCGCCAGCAGCCACGAAACAGGGGGTTGGTACGAGCAGTACTTC
TRBJ2-3	TRBV7-6	once	TRBD2	CASSFGGESTDTQYF	TGTGCCAGCAGCTTTGGGGGGGAGAGCACAGATACGCAGTATTTT
TRBJ2-7	TRBV29-1	.	TRBD2	CSVEGLAGGTEQYF	TGCAGCGTTGAGGGGCTAGCGGGAGGGACCGAGCAGTACTTC
TRBJ2-5	TRBV20-1	.	.	CSASLNRAHETQYF	TGCAGTGCTAGTCTCAACAGGGCGCACGAGACCCAGTACTTC
TRBJ1-2	TRBV5-1	few	.	CASSLDGYGYTF	TGCGCCAGCAGCTTGGATGGCTATGGCTACACCTTC
TRBJ1-6	TRBV6-5	.	TRBD1	CASSFRDREEPLHF	TGTGCCAGCAGCTTCCGGGACAGGGAGGAACCCCTCCACTTT
TRBJ1-1	TRBV20-1	once	.	CSARGAVSEAFF	TGCAGTGCTAGAGGGGCAGTATCTGAAGCTTTCTTT
TRBJ2-5	TRBV29-1	.	TRBD1	CSVPIRDRVWETQYF	TGCAGCGTGCCGATCCGGGACAGGGTATGGGAGACCCAGTACTTC
TRBJ2-1	TRBV15	.	TRBD1	CATSRTGTENNEQFF	TGTGCCACCAGCAGGACCGGGACAGAAAACAATGAGCAGTTCTTC
TRBJ2-5	TRBV29-1	.	.	CSVEMGETQYF	TGCAGCGTTGAAATGGGAGAGACCCAGTACTTC
TRBJ1-6	TRBV9	.	TRBD1	CASSSNRGRNSPLHF	TGTGCCAGCAGCAGTAACAGGGGCCGCAATTCACCCCTCCACTTT
TRBJ1-1	TRBV12-3/TRBV12-4	.	.	CASSLRGTTEAFF	TGTGCCAGCAGTTTACGGGGGACCACTGAAGCTTTCTTT
TRBJ2-1	TRBV7-9	.	TRBD2	CASSLGSGRVNEQFF	TGTGCCAGCAGCCTTGGCAGCGGGAGGGTCAATGAGCAGTTCTTC
TRBJ1-2	TRBV12-5	few	.	CASGGNGYTF	TGTGCTAGTGGTGGGAATGGCTACACCTTC
TRBJ2-7	TRBV12-3/TRBV12-4	once	.	CASSTAYEQYF	TGTGCCAGCAGTACCGCCTACGAGCAGTACTTC
TRBJ2-5	TRBV20-1	once	.	CSARDGGGGETQYF	TGCAGTGCTAGAGACGGGGGAGGCGGAGAGACCCAGTACTTC
TRBJ2-5	TRBV29-1	.	.	CSVQDGGETQYF	TGCAGCGTGCAGGACGGCGGAGAGACCCAGTACTTC
TRBJ2-5	TRBV3-1	.	.	CASSPFPRETQYF	TGTGCCAGCAGCCCATTTCCCCGGGAGACCCAGTACTTC
TRBJ2-7	TRBV13	.	TRBD2	CASRSAGVGYEQYF	TGTGCCAGCAGATCAGCGGGAGTAGGGTACGAGCAGTACTTC
TRBJ1-2	TRBV12-5	.	.	CASGRDMRYGYTF	TGTGCTAGTGGCCGGGACATGAGGTATGGCTACACCTTC
TRBJ2-7	TRBV15	.	TRBD1	CATSRDSNRGYEQYF	TGTGCCACCAGCAGAGATTCGAACAGGGGGTACGAGCAGTACTTC
TRBJ2-7	TRBV20-1	.	.	CSAPGEWDYEQYF	TGCAGTGCCCCGGGCGAGTGGGACTACGAGCAGTACTTC
TRBJ2-2	TRBV7-9	.	.	CASSSPGTANTGELFF	TGTGCCAGCAGCTCGCCCGGGACGGCGAACACCGGGGAGCTGTTTTTT
TRBJ2-4	TRBV7-6	.	.	CASSFPLAKNIQYF	TGTGCCAGCAGCTTTCCCCTAGCCAAAAACATTCAGTACTTC
TRBJ2-5	TRBV5-1	.	TRBD1	CASSAGTVGETQYF	TGCGCCAGCAGCGCCGGGACAGTGGGAGAGACCCAGTACTTC
TRBJ1-2	TRBV29-1	.	.	CSVDWGWGGYTF	TGCAGCGTTGACTGGGGATGGGGTGGCTACACCTTC
TRBJ2-2	TRBV14	.	.	CASSLVIGTGELFF	TGTGCCAGCAGCCTCGTAATTGGCACCGGGGAGCTGTTTTTT
TRBJ2-2	TRBV29-1	.	.	CSVETVSFTGELFF	TGCAGCGTTGAAACAGTCAGCTTCACCGGGGAGCTGTTTTTT
TRBJ2-7	TRBV5-1	.	.	CASSLGLGGKNEQYF	TGCGCCAGCAGCTTGGGTTTAGGGGGAAAGAACGAGCAGTACTTC
TRBJ2-3	TRBV7-8	few	.	CASSSSTDTQYF	TGTGCCAGCAGCTCTTCCACAGATACGCAGTATTTT
TRBJ1-1	TRBV5-4	.	TRBD1	CAGRQGGNTEAFF	TGTGCCGGAAGACAGGGCGGGAACACTGAAGCTTTCTTT
TRBJ1-5	TRBV12-5	.	.	CASGPVQPQHF	TGTGCTAGTGGTCCAGTACAGCCCCAGCATTTT
TRBJ1-2	TRBV18	.	.	CASSTWESYGYTF	TGTGCCAGCTCGACGTGGGAAAGCTATGGCTACACCTTC
TRBJ1-2	TRBV12-3/TRBV12-4	.	.	CASSLQTDDYGYTF	TGTGCCAGCAGCCTCCAGACAGACGACTATGGCTACACCTTC
TRBJ2-2	TRBV3-1	.	.	CASSLPLGELFF	TGTGCCAGCAGTCTGCCCCTCGGGGAGCTGTTTTTT
TRBJ2-2	TRBV7-9	.	.	CASSPLATGELFF	TGTGCCAGCAGCCCTCTGGCCACCGGGGAGCTGTTTTTT
TRBJ2-7	TRBV15	.	.	CATSSSRGASYEQYF	TGTGCCACCAGCTCCTCCCGGGGGGCGTCCTACGAGCAGTACTTC
TRBJ1-1	TRBV29-1	.	.	CSVASNMNTEAFF	TGCAGCGTTGCGAGCAACATGAACACTGAAGCTTTCTTT
TRBJ2-1	TRBV20-1	.	.	CSANLQGGEFF	TGCAGTGCGAACCTCCAGGGCGGGGAGTTCTTC
TRBJ1-1	TRBV4-1	.	TRBD1	CASSPGQDFPEAFF	TGCGCCAGCAGCCCGGGACAGGATTTCCCTGAAGCTTTCTTT
TRBJ2-3	TRBV19	.	.	CASRQSTDTQYF	TGTGCCAGCAGACAGAGCACAGATACGCAGTATTTT
TRBJ1-6	TRBV13	.	TRBD1	CASSPRQGWPLHF	TGTGCCAGCAGCCCTCGACAGGGGTGGCCCCTCCACTTT
TRBJ1-2	TRBV19	.	.	CGHSFNYGYTF	TGTGGACATTCATTTAACTATGGCTACACCTTC
TRBJ2-3	TRBV28	.	.	CASRPAGGRDTQYF	TGTGCCAGCAGGCCGGCAGGAGGGAGAGATACGCAGTATTTT
TRBJ1-2	TRBV19	.	.	CASSKVLEHYGYTF	TGTGCCAGTAGTAAGGTCCTGGAGCACTATGGCTACACCTTC
TRBJ1-1	TRBV27	once	TRBD1	CASSTRTGNTEAFF	TGTGCCAGCAGTACCCGGACAGGGAACACTGAAGCTTTCTTT
TRBJ1-1	TRBV5-1	once	.	CASSFRASTEAFF	TGCGCCAGCAGCTTTAGGGCGAGCACTGAAGCTTTCTTT
TRBJ2-6	TRBV15	once	.	CATSLGVLANVLTF	TGTGCCACCAGCTTAGGGGTGCTGGCCAACGTCCTGACTTTC
TRBJ1-1	TRBV20-1	once	.	CSARKGATEAFF	TGCAGTGCAAGGAAAGGGGCCACTGAAGCTTTCTTT
TRBJ2-7	TRBV20-1	.	TRBD1	CSATRDRAYEQYF	TGCAGTGCTACCCGGGACAGAGCCTACGAGCAGTACTTC
TRBJ2-1	TRBV9	.	.	CASSVGGTPPNEQFF	TGTGCCAGCAGCGTAGGAGGGACACCTCCCAATGAGCAGTTCTTC
TRBJ2-2	TRBV7-9	.	.	CASTSGFSRTGELFF	TGTGCCAGCACCTCAGGGTTTTCCAGGACCGGGGAGCTGTTTTTT
TRBJ1-5	TRBV19	.	.	CASMGGSNQPQHF	TGTGCCAGTATGGGGGGAAGCAATCAGCCCCAGCATTTT
TRBJ1-1	TRBV7-9	.	.	CASATGTSEAFF	TGTGCCAGCGCCACCGGGACATCTGAAGCTTTCTTT